What follows is one T cell receptor (beta chain) and its context. Its antigen is not identified. This sample is drawn from a study of siplizumab effects on memory and regulatory T cells. General observations from the study: For mappable alloreactive CD4+ clones, the mean Treg-derived fraction was 68.8% with siplizumab and approximately 26% in controls. Siplizumab significantly reduced alloreactive sequences traceable to unstimulated CD4+ memory cells. To unstimulated subsets, only a minor fraction of alloreactive clones could be mapped. Confirmation that proliferating Tregs from siplizumab cultures had suppressive function was not obtained.

V was trimmed by 0 bases and J by 3 bases, leaving 8 bases between them. The CDR3 totals 14 residues. CDR1 is MNHEY, CDR2 SVGAGI, per germline. The data were produced by immunoSEQ multiplex PCR, yet TCRdb's version contains in-frame clones alone and is incomplete. This sample carries about 100,000 clones, approximately 91% of them seen once, and the ten largest clones take just over 2.5%. The origin of this receptor is a human donor in good health. Some clones in this sample may be carry-over from other donors' samples. Sequenced material: CD4+ T cells sorted from blood. The chain employs TRBV6-5 and TRBJ1-2; the D is unclear. CDR3 loop: CASSYSLGDYGYTF. CDR3 nucleotide sequence: TGTGCCAGCAGTTACTCGCTGGGAGACTATGGCTACACCTTC.